This T cell receptor beta chain was sequenced for a study of cytomegalovirus exposure and HLA in healthy donors. Overall study findings and caveats: TCR beta V- and J-gene trimming was later associated with a missense DCLRE1C variant.

After removal of 6 bases from V and 7 bases from J, the junction contained 9 bases not matched to a gene. Germline lookup yields CDR1 MNHEY and CDR2 SVGAGI. The CDR3 covers 15 residues. In its sample, this clone was seen once. Its antigen is not identified. PCR primers comprised 60 Vbeta and 13 Jbeta primers. The assay was immunoSEQ multiplex PCR, and TCRdb's table has in-frame clones only and misses some. This sample has fewer than 200,000 clones, with roughly 67% found just once. The sequence came from a woman younger than 35 in good health and CMV-seropositive. V usage is TRBV6-5 and J usage is TRBJ2-7; 13 positions match TRBD2. Input material: PBMCs. The CDR3 coding sequence is TGTGCCAGCAGCCGTAAACCGGGACTAGCGGGGGAGCAGTACTTC. Translated, it gives CASSRKPGLAGEQYF.